This T cell receptor (beta chain) was recorded in a study of naive and memory T cell subsets. Treatment reported: skin biopsy from PPD injection site in Mantoux-positive individual. A UMI-containing oligonucleotide was joined by 3' ligation to the TCR cDNA template. Tuberculin skin test biopsies were taken where PPD was injected in Mantoux-positive people. Trimming stripped 0 bases from V and 4 bases from J, with 18 bases between. Germline V CDR1 and CDR2: SGDLS, YYNGEE. The CDR3 consists of 17 residues. Ligated cDNA underwent four rounds of PCR with nested alpha and beta constant region primers and SP2. TCRdb fed the UMI-ligation and nested PCR reads into MiXCR, producing one record per CDR3 protein. The data contain some 15,000 distinct CDR3 sequences, about 5.5% of them seen just once; the ten biggest clones take up less than 9%. This clonotype occurred many times.

Source: skin, taken from a tuberculin skin test site. The chain uses TRBV9 and TRBJ2-3; a weak D match, TRBD1 (5 bases). The TCR sequence derives from an adult in good health. CDR3 in amino acids: CASSVEGSVGRPDTQYF. The CDR3 coding sequence is TGTGCCAGCAGCGTAGAGGGCTCGGTGGGGCGCCCAGATACGCAGTATTTT.